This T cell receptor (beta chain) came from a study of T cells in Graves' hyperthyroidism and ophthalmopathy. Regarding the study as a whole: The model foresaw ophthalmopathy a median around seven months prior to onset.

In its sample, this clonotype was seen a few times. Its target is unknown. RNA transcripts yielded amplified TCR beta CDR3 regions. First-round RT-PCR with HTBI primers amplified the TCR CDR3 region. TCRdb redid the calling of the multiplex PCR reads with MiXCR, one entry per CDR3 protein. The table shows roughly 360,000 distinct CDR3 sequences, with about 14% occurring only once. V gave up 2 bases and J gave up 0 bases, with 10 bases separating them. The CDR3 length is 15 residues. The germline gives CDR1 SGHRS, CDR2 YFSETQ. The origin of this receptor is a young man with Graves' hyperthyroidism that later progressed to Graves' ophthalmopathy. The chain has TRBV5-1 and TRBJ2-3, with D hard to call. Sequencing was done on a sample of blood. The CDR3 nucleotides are TGCGCCAGCAGCTTTGGCCTCCCTAGCACAGATACGCAGTATTTT. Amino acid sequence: CASSFGLPSTDTQYF. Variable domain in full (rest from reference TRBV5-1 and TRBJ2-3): KAGVTQTPRYLIKTRGQQVTLSCSPISGHRSVSWYQQTPGQGLQFLFEYFSETQRNKGNFPGRFSGRQFSNSRSEMNVSTLELGDSALYLCASSFGLPSTDTQYFGPGTRLTVL.